This T cell receptor (beta chain) was obtained from a study of sequential checkpoint blockade in melanoma. Looked up from germline, CDR1 is MNHNY and CDR2 is SVGAGI (reference sequence). This CDR3 contains 16 residues. Trimming at V came to 7 bases and at J to 5 bases, leaving 12 bases not matched to a gene. Data came from immunoSEQ multiplex PCR; TCRdb stores just in-frame clones and leaves some out. The repertoire holds approximately 2,000 clones, roughly 51% seen once, with about 29% in the top ten. Treatment indicated: randomized to nivolumab then ipilimumab (arm A) or the reverse (arm B). From thawed PBMCs, live CD3+CD8+ cells negative for CD19 and CD56 were sorted.

V usage is TRBV6-6 and J usage is TRBJ2-5; 11 bases are shared with TRBD2. The TCR originated in a human patient with melanoma. Some clones in this sample may be carry-over from other donors' samples. Sequenced here: CD8+ T cells sorted from blood (inferred from file names), sampled from a patient given nivolumab and ipilimumab in sequence. The CDR3 spells CASKPIAGGPEETQYF. CDR3 DNA sequence: TGTGCCAGCAAACCAATAGCGGGGGGGCCCGAGGAGACCCAGTACTTC.